This TCR beta chain derives from a study of PD-L1 blockade in urothelial cancer. Study-level background: The median number of T cells present in blood samples was some 140,000.

The method was immunoSEQ multiplex PCR; TCRdb's version includes in-frame clones alone and lacks a portion of them. The table shows tens of thousands of clones, with 70% to 85% occurring only once. The V end was cut by 4 bases, the J end by 0 bases, with 9 bases between. The CDR3 is 14 residues long. The germline V gene has CDR1 KGHSY and CDR2 FQNENV. Diagnoses among patients were locally advanced or metastatic urothelial carcinoma. The sequence was obtained from a man aged 65 to 79 with urothelial cancer. This material consisted of PBMCs, taken around atezolizumab (anti-PD-L1) treatment. The V and J genes are TRBV16 and TRBJ1-2, with D tentatively TRBD1 (5 bases). The CDR3 DNA reads as TGTGCCAGCAGCCGTGGGGCATCTAACTATGGCTACACCTTC. Translated: CASSRGASNYGYTF.